Below, one T cell receptor (beta chain) is given with its context. The sample is drawn from a study of blood T cell repertoires in COVID-19. Study summary: Samples taken during acute and convalescent COVID-19 were collected in the United States, Italy and Spain. PBMCs, B-cell-depleted T cells, or T cells were the source of the cDNA or gDNA that made up the material.

CDR3 length: 13 residues. The V end was cut by 3 bases, the J end by 5 bases, with 7 bases between. In the study's own analysis: It was from reference gene primer amplification that nucleated cell counts were estimated. Profiled with immunoSEQ multiplex PCR; TCRdb holds only in-frame clones, not every one. V and J calls and clone size come straight from that table; D and trimming were deduced from the DNA. Of fewer than 200,000 clones listed, roughly 79% are singletons. The Seattle site enrolled patients during active infection and followed them longitudinally. This TCR was sampled from a woman of 80 years or more with COVID-19, enrolled during active disease. The V call is TRBV12-3 or TRBV12-4, the J call TRBJ2-2; D not resolved. What was sequenced was peripheral blood. The CDR3 nucleotides read TGTGCCAGCAGTTTTGACGGGACCGGGGAGCTGTTTTTT. This gives the protein CASSFDGTGELFF.